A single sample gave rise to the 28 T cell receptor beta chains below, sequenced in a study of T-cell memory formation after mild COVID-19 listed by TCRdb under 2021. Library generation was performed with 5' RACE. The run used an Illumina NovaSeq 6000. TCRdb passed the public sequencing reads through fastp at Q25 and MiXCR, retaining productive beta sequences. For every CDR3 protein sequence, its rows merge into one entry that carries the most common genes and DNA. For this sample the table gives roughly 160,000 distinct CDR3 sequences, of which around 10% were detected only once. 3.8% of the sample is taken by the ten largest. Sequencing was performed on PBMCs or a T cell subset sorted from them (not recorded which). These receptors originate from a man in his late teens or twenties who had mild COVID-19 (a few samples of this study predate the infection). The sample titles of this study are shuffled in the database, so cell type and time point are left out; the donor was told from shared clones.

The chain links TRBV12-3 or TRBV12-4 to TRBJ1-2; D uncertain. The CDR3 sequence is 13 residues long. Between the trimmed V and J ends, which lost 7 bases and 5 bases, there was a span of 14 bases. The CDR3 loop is CASKADWLYGYTF. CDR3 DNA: TGTGCCAGCAAAGCAGACTGGTTGTATGGCTACACCTTC.

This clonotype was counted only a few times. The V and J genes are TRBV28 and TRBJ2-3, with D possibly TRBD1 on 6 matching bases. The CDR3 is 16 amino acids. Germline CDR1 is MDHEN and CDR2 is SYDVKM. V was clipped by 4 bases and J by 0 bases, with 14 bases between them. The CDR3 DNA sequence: TGTGCCAGCAGTTCCCCCGGGACACTGAGCACAGATACGCAGTATTTT. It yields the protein CASSSPGTLSTDTQYF.

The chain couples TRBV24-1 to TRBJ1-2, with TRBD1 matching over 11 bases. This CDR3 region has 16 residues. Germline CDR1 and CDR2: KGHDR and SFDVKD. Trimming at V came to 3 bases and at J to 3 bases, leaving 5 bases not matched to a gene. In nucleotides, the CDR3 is TGTGCCACCAGTGATCCCGGGACAGGGGGACACTATGGCTACACCTTC. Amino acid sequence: CATSDPGTGGHYGYTF.

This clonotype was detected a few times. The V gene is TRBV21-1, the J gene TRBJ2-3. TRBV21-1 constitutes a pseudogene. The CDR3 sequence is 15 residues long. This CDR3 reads CASTPGDLRKDTQYF. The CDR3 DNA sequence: TGTGCCAGCACCCCAGGAGACTTACGAAAAGATACGCAGTATTTT.

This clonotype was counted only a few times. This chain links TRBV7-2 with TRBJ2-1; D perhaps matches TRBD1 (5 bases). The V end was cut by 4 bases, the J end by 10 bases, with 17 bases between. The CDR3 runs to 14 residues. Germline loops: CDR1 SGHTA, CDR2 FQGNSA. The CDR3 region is CASSSLLGAKEQFF. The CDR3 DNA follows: TGTGCCAGCAGCTCCCTCCTAGGGGCCAAGGAGCAGTTCTTC.

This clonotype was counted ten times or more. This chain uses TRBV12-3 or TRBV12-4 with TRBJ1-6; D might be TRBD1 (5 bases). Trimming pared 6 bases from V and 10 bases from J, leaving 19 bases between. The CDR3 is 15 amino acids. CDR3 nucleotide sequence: TGTGCCAGCAGCCTTCGGGACCCTAGGGACTCACCCCTCCACTTT. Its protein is CASSLRDPRDSPLHF.

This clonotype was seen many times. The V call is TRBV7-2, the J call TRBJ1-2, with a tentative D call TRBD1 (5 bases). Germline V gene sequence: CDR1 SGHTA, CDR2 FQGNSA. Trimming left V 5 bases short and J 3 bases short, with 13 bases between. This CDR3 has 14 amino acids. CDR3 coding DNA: TGTGCCAGCAGCGATCGATCGGGGGACTATGGCTACACCTTC. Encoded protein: CASSDRSGDYGYTF.

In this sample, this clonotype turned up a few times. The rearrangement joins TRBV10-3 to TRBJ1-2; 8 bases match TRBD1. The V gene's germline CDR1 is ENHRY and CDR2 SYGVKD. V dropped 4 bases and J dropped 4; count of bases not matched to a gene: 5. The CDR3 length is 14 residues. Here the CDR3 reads CAISAGGNGYGYTF. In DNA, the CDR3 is TGTGCCATCAGTGCAGGGGGCAACGGCTATGGCTACACCTTC.

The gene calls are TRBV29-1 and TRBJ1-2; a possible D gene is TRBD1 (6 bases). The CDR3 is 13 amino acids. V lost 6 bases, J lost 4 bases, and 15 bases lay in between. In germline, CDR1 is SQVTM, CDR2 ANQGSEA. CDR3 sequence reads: CSVAPDRAYGYTF. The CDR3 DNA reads TGCAGCGTCGCCCCGGACAGAGCCTATGGCTACACCTTC. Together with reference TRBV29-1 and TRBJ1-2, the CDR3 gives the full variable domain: SAVISQKPSRDICQRGTSLTIQCQVDSQVTMMFWYRQQPGQSLTLIATANQGSEATYESGFVIDKFPISRPNLTFSTLTVSNMSPEDSSIYLCSVAPDRAYGYTFGSGTRLTVV.

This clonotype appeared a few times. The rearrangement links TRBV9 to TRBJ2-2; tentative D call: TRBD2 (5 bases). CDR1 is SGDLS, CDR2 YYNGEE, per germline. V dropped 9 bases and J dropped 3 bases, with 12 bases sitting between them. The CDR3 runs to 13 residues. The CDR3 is CATRRGYTGELFF. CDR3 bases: TGTGCCACCAGACGGGGTTACACCGGGGAGCTGTTTTTT.

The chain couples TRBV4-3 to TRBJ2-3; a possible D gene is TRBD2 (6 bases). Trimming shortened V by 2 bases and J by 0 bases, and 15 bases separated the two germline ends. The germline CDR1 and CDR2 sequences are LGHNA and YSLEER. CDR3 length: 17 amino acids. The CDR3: CASSQYYSGSSTDTQYF. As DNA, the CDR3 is TGCGCCAGCAGCCAATACTATAGCGGTTCTAGCACAGATACGCAGTATTTT.

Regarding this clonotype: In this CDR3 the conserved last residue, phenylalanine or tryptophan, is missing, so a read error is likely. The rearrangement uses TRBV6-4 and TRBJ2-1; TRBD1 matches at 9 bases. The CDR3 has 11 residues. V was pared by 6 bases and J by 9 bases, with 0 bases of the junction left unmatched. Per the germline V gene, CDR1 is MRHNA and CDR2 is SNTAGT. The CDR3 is CASRDRGEQFC. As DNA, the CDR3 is TGTGCCAGCAGGGACAGGGGTGAGCAGTTCTGC.

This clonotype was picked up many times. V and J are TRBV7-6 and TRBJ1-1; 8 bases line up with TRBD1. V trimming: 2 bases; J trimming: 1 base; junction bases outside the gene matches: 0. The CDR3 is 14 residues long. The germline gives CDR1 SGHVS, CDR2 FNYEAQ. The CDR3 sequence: CASSLQGANTEAFF. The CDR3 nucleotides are TGTGCCAGCAGCTTACAGGGGGCGAACACTGAAGCTTTCTTT. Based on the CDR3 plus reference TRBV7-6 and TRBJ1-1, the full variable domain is GAGVSQSPRYKVTKRGQDVALRCDPISGHVSLYWYRQALGQGPEFLTYFNYEAQQDKSGLPNDRFSAERPEGSISTLTIQRTEQRDSAMYRCASSLQGANTEAFFGQGTRLTVV.

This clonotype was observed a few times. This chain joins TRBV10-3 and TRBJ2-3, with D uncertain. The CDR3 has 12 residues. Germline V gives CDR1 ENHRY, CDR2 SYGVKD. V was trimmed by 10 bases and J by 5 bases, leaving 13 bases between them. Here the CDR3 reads CATGKEGDTQYF. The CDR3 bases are TGTGCCACGGGTAAAGAAGGAGATACGCAGTATTTT.

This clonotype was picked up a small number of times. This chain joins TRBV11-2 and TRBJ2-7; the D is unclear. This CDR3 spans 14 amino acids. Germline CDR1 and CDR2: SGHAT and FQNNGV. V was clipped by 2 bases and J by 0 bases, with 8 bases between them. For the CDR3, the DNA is TGTGCCAGCAGCTTAATTCCAGTCTCCTACGAGCAGTACGTC. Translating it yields CASSLIPVSYEQYV.

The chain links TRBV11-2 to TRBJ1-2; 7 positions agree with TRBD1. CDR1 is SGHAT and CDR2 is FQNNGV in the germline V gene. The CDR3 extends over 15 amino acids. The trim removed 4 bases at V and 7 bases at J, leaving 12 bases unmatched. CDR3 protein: CASSSTRDSESGYTF. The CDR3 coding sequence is TGTGCCAGCAGCTCAACGCGGGACAGCGAATCTGGCTACACCTTC.

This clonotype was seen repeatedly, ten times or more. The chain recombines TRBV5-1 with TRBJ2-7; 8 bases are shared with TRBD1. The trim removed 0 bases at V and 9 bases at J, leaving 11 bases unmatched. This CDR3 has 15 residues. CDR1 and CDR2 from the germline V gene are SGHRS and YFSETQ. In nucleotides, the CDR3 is TGCGCCAGCAGCTTGGATTCACAGGGGGGTGTAGTGCAGTACTTC. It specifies CASSLDSQGGVVQYF.

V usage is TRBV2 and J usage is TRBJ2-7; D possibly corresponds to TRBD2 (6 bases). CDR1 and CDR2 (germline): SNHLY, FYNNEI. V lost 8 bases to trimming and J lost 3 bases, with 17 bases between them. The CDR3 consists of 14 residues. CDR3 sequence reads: CASLEGSGDYEQYV. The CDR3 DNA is TGTGCCAGCCTGGAAGGGTCGGGAGACTACGAGCAGTACGTC.

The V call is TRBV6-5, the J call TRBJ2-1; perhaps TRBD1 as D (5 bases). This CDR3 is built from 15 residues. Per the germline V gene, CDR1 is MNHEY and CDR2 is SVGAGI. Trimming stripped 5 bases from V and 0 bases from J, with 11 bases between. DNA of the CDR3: TGTGCCAGCAGTACTACAGGAAGCTCCTACAATGAGCAGTTCTTC. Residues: CASSTTGSSYNEQFF.

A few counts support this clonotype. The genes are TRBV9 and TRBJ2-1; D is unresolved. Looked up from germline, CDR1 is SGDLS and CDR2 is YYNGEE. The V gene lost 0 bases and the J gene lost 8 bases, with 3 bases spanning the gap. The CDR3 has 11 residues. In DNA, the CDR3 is TGTGCCAGCAGCGTAGGCCATGAGCAGTTCTTC. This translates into CASSVGHEQFF.

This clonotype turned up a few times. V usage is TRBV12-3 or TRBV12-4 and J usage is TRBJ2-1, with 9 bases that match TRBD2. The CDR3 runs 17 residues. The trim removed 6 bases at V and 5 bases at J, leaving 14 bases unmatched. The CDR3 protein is CASSPSVVAGDNNEQFF. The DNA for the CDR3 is TGTGCCAGCAGCCCGAGCGTCGTAGCGGGGGATAACAATGAGCAGTTCTTC.

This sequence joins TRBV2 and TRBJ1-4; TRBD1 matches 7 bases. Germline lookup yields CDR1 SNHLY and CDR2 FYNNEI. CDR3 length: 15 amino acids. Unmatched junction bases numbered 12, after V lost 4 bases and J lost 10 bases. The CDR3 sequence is CASSGDKGAYGKLFF. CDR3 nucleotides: TGTGCCAGCAGTGGTGACAAGGGGGCCTACGGAAAACTGTTTTTT.

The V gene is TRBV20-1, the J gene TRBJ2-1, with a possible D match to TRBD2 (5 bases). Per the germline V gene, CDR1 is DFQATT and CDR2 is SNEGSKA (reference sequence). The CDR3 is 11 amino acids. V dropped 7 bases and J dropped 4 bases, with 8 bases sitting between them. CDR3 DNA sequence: TGCAGTGTAAGCGGATACAATGAGCAGTTCTTC. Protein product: CSVSGYNEQFF.

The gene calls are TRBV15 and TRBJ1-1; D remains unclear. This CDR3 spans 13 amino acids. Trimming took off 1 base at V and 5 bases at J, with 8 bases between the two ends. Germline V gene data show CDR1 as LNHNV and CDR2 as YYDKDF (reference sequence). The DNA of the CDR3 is TGTGCCACCAGCAGAGCGGTTTGGACTGAAGCTTTCTTT. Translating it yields CATSRAVWTEAFF.

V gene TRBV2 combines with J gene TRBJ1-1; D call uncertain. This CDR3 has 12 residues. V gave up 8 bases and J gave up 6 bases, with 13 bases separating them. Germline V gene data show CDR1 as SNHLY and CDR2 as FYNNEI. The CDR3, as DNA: TGTGCCAGCCATCCCATCGGGCCTGAAGCTTTCTTT. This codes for CASHPIGPEAFF.

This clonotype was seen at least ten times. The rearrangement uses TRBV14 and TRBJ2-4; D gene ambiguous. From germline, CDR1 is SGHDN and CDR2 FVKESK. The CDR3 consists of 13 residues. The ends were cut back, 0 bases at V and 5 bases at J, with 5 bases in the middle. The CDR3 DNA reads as TGTGCCAGCAGCCAAGATGTGCAAAACATTCAGTACTTC. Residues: CASSQDVQNIQYF.

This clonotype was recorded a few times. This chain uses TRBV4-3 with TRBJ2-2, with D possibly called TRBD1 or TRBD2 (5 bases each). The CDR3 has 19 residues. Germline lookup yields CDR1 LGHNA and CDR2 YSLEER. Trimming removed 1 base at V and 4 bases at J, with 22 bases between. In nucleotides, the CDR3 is TGCGCCAGCAGCCAAGTGAGGGCGGCCGGGGACCAGGGCACCGGGGAGCTGTTTTTT. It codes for CASSQVRAAGDQGTGELFF.

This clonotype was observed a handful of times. The CDR3 DNA sequence: TGTGCCAGCAGCTGGACAGATACGCAGTATTTT. Its translation: CASSWTDTQYF. The chain carries TRBV6-2 or TRBV6-3 and TRBJ2-3, with D uncertain. CDR1 and CDR2 (germline): MNHEY, SVGEGT. Trimming stripped 6 bases from V and 3 bases from J, with 4 bases between. This CDR3 comprises 11 residues.